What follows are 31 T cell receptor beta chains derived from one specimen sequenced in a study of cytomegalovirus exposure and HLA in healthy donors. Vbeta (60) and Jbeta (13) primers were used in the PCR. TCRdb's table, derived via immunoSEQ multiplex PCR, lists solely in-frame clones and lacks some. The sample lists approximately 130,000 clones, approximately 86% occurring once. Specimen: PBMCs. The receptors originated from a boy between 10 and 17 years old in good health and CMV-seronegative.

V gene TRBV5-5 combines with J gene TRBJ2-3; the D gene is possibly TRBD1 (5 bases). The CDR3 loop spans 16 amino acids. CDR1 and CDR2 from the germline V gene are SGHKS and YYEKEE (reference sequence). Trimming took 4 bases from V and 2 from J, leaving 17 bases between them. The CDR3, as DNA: TGTGCCAGCAGCACGCCGTTGACAGTTTCCACAGATACGCAGTATTTT. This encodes CASSTPLTVSTDTQYF.

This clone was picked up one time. This chain's CDR3 is CASSSDIQPQHF. The CDR3 DNA reads as TGTGCCAGCAGTTCCGACATTCAGCCCCAGCATTTT. The rearrangement joins TRBV7-9 to TRBJ1-5; D not resolved. The length of the CDR3 is 12 residues. The V and J ends lost 6 bases and 6 bases respectively, with 9 bases between them. Germline V gene data show CDR1 as SEHNR and CDR2 as FQNEAQ (reference sequence).

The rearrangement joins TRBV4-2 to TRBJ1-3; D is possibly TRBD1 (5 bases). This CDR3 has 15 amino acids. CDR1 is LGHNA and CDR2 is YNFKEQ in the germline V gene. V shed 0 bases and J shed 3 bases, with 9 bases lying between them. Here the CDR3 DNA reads TGTGCCAGCAGCCAAGATTCGGGGGGTGGAAACACCATATATTTT. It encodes CASSQDSGGGNTIYF.

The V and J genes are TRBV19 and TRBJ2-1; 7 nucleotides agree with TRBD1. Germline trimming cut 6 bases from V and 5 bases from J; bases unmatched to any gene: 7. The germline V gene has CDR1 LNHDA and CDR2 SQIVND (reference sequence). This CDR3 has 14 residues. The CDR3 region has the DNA TGTGCCAGTAGGGGACAGAAATTTAACAATGAGCAGTTCTTC. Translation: CASRGQKFNNEQFF.

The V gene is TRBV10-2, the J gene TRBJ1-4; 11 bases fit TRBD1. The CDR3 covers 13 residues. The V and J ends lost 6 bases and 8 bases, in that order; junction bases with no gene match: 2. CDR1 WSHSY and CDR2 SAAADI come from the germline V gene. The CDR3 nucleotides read TGCGCCAGCAGCAGGGACAGGGGGGAAAAACTGTTTTTT. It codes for CASSRDRGEKLFF.

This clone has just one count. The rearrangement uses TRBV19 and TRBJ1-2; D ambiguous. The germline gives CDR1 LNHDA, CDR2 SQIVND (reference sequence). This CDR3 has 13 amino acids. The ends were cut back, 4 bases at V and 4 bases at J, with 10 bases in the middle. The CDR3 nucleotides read TGTGCCAGTAGTAGTGATGGAGGCTATGGCTACACCTTC. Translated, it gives CASSSDGGYGYTF.

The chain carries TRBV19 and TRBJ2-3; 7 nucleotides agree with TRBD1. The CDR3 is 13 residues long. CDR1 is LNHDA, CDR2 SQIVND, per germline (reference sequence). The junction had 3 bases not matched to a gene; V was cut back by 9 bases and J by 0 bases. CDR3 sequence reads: CASRQGSTDTQYF. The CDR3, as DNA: TGTGCCAGCCGACAGGGAAGCACAGATACGCAGTATTTT.

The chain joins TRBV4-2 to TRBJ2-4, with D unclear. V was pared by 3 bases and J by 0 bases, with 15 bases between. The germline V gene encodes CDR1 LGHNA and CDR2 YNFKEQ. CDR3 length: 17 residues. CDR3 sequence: CASSQATSTEAKNIQYF. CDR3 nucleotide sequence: TGTGCCAGCAGCCAGGCTACATCGACTGAAGCCAAAAACATTCAGTACTTC.

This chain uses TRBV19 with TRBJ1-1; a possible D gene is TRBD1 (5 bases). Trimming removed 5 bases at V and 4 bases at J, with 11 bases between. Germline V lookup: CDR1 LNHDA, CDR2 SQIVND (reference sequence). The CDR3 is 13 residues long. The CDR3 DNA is TGTGCCAGTAGTCTGGGAAGGGGCACTGAAGCTTTCTTT. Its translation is CASSLGRGTEAFF.

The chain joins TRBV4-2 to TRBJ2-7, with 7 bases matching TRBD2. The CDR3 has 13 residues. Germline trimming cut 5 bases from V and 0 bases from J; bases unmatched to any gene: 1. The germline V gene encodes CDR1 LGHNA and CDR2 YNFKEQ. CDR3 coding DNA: TGTGCCAGCAGCTCTAGCGGCTCCTACGAGCAGTACTTC. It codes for CASSSSGSYEQYF.

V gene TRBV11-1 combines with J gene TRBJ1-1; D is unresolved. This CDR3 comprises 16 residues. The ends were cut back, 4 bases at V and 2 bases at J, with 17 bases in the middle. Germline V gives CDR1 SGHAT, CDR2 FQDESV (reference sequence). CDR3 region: CASSSPRAGVNTEAFF. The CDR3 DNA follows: TGTGCCAGCAGCTCACCACGGGCCGGGGTTAACACTGAAGCTTTCTTT.

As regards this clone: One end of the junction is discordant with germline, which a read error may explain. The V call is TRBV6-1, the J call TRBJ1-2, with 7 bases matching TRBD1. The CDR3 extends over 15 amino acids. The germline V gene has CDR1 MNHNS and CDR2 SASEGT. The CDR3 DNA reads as TGTGCCAGCAGTGAAGCTTACAGCGACAGGGACGGCTACCCCTTC. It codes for CASSEAYSDRDGYPF.

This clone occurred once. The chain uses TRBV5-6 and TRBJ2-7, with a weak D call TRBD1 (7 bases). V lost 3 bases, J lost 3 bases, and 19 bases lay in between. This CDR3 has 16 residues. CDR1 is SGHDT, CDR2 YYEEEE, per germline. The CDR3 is CASSSPGGTLIYEQYF. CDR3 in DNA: TGTGCCAGCAGCTCGCCAGGGGGGACACTTATCTACGAGCAGTACTTC.

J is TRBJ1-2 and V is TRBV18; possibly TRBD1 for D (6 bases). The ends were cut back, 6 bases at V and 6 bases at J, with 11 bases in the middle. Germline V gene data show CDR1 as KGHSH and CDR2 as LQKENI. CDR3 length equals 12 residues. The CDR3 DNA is TGTGCCAGCTCCGATAACAGGGATGGCTACACCTTC. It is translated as CASSDNRDGYTF.

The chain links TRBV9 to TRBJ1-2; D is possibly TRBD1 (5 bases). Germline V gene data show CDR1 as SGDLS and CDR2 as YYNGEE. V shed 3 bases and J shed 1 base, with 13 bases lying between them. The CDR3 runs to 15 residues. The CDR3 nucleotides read TGTGCCAGCAGCGCCATCCCCGGGGGTAACTATGGCTACACCTTC. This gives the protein CASSAIPGGNYGYTF.

The CDR3 coding sequence is TGTGCCAGCAGCCCTATCGAGCGTGAGCAGTTCTTC. Translating gives CASSPIEREQFF. This chain uses TRBV7-9 with TRBJ2-1; no clear D. Trimming removed 5 bases from V and 9 bases from J, with 11 bases in between. Germline V gene sequence: CDR1 SEHNR, CDR2 FQNEAQ (reference sequence). The CDR3 loop spans 12 amino acids.

The CDR3 DNA reads TGCGCCAGCAGTGAGTCTCCCGGGAGCTACGAGCAGTACTTC. The encoded protein is CASSESPGSYEQYF. The chain links TRBV10-2 to TRBJ2-7, with a possible D match to TRBD2 (6 bases). Germline V gene lookup returns CDR1 WSHSY and CDR2 SAAADI. The CDR3 has 14 amino acids. V shed 0 bases and J shed 3 bases, with 9 bases lying between them.

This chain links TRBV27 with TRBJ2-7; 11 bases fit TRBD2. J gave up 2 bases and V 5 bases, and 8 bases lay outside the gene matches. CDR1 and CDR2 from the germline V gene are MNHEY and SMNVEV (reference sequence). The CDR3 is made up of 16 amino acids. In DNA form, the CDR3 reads TGTGCCAGCAGTGCGGCGGGACTAGCGGCTCCCTACGAGCAGTACTTC. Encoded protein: CASSAAGLAAPYEQYF.

The CDR3 loop reads CASSYAPTTSGARDTQYF. In DNA, the CDR3 is TGTGCCAGCAGCTATGCCCCAACTACTAGCGGGGCCCGGGATACGCAGTATTTT. The chain links TRBV5-4 to TRBJ2-3; TRBD2 matches at 10 bases. The germline gives CDR1 SGHNT, CDR2 YYREEE (reference sequence). Trimming at V came to 3 bases and at J to 6 bases, leaving 16 bases not matched to a gene. CDR3 length: 18 residues.

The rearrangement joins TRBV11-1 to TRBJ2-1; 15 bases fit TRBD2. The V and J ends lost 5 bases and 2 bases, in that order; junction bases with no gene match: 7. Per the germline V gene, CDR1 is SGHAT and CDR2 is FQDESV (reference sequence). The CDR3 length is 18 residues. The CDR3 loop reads CASSPGLAGGVAYNEQFF. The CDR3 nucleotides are TGTGCCAGCAGCCCGGGACTAGCGGGGGGCGTCGCCTACAATGAGCAGTTCTTC.

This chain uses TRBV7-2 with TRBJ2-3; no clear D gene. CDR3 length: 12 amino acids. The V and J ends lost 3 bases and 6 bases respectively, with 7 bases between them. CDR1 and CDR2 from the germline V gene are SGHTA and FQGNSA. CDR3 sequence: CASSFSRDTQYF. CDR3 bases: TGTGCCAGCAGCTTTAGTCGGGATACGCAGTATTTT.

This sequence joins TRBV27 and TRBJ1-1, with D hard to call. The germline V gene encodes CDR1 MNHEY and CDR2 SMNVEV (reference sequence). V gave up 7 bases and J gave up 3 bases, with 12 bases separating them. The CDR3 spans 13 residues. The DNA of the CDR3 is TGTGCCAGCACCACCCGGGGATACACTGAAGCTTTCTTT. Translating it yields CASTTRGYTEAFF.

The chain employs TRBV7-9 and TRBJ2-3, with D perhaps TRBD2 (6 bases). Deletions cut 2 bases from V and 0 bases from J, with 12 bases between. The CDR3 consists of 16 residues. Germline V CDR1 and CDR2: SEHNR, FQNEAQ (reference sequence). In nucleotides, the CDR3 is TGTGCCAGCAGCTTAAGAGTGACTAGTAGCACAGATACGCAGTATTTT. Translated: CASSLRVTSSTDTQYF. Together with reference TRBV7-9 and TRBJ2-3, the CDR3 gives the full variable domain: DTGVSQNPRHKITKRGQNVTFRCDPISEHNRLYWYRQTLGQGPEFLTYFQNEAQLEKSRLLSDRFSAERPKGSFSTLEIQRTEQGDSAMYLCASSLRVTSSTDTQYFGPGTRLTVL.

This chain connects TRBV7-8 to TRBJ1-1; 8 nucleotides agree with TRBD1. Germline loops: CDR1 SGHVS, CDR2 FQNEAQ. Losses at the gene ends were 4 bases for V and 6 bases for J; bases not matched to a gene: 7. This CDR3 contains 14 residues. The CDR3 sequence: CASSSGQGVAEAFF. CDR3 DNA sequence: TGTGCCAGCAGCTCCGGACAGGGTGTGGCTGAAGCTTTCTTT.

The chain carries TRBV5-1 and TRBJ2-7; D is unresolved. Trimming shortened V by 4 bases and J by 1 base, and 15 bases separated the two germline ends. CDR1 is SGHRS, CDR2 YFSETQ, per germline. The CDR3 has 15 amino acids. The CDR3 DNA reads TGCGCCAGCAGCACCGATCTTACAGTGTCCTACGAGCAGTACTTC. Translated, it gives CASSTDLTVSYEQYF.

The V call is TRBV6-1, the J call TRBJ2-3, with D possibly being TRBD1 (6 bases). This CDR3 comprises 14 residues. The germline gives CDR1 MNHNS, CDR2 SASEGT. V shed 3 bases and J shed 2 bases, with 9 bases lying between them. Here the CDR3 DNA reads TGTGCCAGCAGTGACAGGGGATACACAGATACGCAGTATTTT. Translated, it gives CASSDRGYTDTQYF.

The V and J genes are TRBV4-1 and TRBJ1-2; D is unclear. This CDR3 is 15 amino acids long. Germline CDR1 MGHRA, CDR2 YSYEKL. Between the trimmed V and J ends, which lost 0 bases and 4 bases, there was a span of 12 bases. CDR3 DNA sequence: TGCGCCAGCAGCCAAGATCGAGTGGGGAGCTATGGCTACACCTTC. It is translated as CASSQDRVGSYGYTF.

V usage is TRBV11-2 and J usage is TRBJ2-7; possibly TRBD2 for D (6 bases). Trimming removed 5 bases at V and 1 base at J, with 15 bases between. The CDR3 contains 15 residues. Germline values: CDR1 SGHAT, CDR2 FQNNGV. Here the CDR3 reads CASSLAGRGSYEQYF. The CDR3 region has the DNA TGTGCCAGCAGCCTTGCGGGACGTGGATCCTACGAGCAGTACTTC.

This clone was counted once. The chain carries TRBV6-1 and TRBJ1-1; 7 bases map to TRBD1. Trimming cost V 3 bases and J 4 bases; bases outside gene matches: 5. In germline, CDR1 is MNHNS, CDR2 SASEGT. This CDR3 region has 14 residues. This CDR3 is CASSDQTGTTEAFF. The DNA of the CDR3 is TGTGCCAGCAGTGACCAGACAGGGACCACTGAAGCTTTCTTT.

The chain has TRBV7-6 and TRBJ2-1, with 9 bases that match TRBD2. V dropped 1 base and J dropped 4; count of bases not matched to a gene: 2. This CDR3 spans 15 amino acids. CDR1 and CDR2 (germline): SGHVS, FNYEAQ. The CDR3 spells CASSLGLADYNEQFF. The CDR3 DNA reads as TGTGCCAGCAGCTTAGGACTAGCGGATTACAATGAGCAGTTCTTC.

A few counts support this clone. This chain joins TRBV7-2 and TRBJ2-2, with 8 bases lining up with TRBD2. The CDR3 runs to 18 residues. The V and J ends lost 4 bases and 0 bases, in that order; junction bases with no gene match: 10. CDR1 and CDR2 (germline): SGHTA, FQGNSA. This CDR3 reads CASSSRGALISNTGELFF. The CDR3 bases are TGTGCCAGCAGCTCGCGGGGGGCCCTGATTTCGAACACCGGGGAGCTGTTTTTT.